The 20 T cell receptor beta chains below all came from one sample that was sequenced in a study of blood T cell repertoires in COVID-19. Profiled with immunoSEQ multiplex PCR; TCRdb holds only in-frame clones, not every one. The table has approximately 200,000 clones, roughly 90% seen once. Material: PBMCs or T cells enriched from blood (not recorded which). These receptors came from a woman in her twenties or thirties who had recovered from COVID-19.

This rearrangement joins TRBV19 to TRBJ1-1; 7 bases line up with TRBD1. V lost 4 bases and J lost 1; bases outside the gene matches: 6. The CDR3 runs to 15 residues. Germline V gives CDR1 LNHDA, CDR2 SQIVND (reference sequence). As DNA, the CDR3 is TGTGCCAGTAGTACGCCTAGGACAGGGAACACTGAAGCTTTCTTT. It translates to CASSTPRTGNTEAFF.

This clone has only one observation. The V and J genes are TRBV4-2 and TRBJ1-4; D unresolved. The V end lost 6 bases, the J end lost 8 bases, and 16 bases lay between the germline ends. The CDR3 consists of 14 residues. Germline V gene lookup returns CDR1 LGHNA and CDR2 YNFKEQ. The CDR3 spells CASREQGGIEKLFF. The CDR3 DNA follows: TGTGCCAGCAGGGAGCAAGGAGGGATCGAAAAACTGTTTTTT.

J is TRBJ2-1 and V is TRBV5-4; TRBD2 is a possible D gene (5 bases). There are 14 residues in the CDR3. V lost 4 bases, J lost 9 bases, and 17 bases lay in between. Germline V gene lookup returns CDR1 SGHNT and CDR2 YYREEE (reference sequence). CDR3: CASSPEVSETEQFF. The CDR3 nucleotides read TGTGCCAGCAGCCCCGAGGTTAGCGAAACTGAGCAGTTCTTC. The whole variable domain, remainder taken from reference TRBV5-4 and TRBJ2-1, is ETGVTQSPTHLIKTRGQQVTLRCSSQSGHNTVSWYQQALGQGPQFIFQYYREEENGRGNFPPRFSGLQFPNYSSELNVNALELDDSALYLCASSPEVSETEQFFGPGTRLTVL.

The CDR3 spells CASSVPIAGGNNEQFF. The CDR3, as DNA: TGTGCCAGCAGCGTACCCATAGCGGGGGGGAACAATGAGCAGTTCTTC. The gene calls are TRBV9 and TRBJ2-1; 11 bases agree with TRBD2. V shed 1 base, J shed 5 bases, and the junction held 5 bases outside the gene matches. This CDR3 has 16 amino acids. The germline gives CDR1 SGDLS, CDR2 YYNGEE.

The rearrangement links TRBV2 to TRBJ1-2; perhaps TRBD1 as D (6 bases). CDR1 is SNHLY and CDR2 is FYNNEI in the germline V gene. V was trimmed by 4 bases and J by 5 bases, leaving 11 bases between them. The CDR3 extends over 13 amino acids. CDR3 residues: CASSGGQGYGYTF. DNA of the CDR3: TGTGCCAGCAGTGGGGGGCAGGGGTATGGCTACACCTTC.

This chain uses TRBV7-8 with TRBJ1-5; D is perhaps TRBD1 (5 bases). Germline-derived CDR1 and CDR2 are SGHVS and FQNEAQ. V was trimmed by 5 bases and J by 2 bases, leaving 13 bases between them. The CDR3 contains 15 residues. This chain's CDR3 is CASSAGLGGNQPQHF. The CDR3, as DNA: TGTGCCAGCAGCGCAGGATTAGGGGGCAATCAGCCCCAGCATTTT.

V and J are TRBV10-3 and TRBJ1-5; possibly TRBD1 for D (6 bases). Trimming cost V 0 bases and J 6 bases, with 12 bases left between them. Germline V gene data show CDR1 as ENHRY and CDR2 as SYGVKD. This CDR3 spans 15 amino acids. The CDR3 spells CAISESSGALQPQHF. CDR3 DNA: TGTGCCATCAGTGAGTCGTCAGGGGCGCTTCAGCCCCAGCATTTT.

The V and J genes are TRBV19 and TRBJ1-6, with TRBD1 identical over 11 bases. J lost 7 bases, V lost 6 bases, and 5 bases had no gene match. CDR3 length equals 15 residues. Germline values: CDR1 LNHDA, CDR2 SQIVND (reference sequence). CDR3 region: CASRPGQGANSPLHF. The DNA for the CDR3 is TGTGCCAGTAGGCCCGGACAGGGGGCGAATTCACCCCTCCACTTT. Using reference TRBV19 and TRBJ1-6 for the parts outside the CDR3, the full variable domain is DGGITQSPKYLFRKEGQNVTLSCEQNLNHDAMYWYRQDPGQGLRLIYYSQIVNDFQKGDIAEGYSVSREKKESFPLTVTSAQKNPTAFYLCASRPGQGANSPLHFGNGTRLTVT.

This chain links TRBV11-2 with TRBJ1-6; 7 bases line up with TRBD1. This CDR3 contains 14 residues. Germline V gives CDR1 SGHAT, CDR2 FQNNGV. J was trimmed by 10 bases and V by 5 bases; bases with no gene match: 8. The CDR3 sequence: CASSRTGADSPLHF. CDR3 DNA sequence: TGTGCCAGCAGCCGGACAGGTGCGGACTCACCCCTCCACTTT.

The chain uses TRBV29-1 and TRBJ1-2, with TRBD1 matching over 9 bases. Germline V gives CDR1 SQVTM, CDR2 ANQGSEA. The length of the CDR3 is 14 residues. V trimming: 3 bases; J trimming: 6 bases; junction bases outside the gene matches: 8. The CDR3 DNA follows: TGCAGCGTTGACCGGGACAGGGAAGGTGATGGCTACACCTTC. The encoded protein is CSVDRDREGDGYTF.

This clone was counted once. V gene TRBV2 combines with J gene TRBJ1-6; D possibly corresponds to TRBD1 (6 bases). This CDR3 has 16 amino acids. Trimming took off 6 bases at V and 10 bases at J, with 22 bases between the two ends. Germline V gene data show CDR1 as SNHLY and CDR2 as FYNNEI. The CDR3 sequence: CASSRRWGQGRSPLHF. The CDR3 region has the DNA TGTGCCAGCAGCCGAAGATGGGGGCAGGGTCGCTCACCCCTCCACTTT.

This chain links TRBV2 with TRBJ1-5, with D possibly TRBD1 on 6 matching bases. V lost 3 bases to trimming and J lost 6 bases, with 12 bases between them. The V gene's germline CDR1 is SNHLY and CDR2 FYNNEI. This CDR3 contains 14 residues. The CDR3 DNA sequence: TGTGCCAGCAGTGAGACAGGATTTTTTCAGCCCCAGCATTTT. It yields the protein CASSETGFFQPQHF.

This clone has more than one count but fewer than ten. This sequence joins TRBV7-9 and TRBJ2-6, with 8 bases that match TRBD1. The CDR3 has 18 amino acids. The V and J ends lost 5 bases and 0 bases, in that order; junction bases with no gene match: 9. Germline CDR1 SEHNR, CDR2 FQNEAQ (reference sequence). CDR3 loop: CASSRRDRSRSGANVLTF. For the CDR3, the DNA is TGTGCCAGCAGCCGCCGGGACAGGTCCCGCTCTGGGGCCAACGTCCTGACTTTC. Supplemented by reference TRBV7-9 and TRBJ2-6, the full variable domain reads DTGVSQNPRHKITKRGQNVTFRCDPISEHNRLYWYRQTLGQGPEFLTYFQNEAQLEKSRLLSDRFSAERPKGSFSTLEIQRTEQGDSAMYLCASSRRDRSRSGANVLTFGAGSRLTVL.

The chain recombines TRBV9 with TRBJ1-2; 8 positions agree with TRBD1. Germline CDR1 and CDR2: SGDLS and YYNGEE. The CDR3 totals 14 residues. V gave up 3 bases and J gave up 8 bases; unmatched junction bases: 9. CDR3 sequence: CASSERTGILGYTF. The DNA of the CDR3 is TGTGCCAGCAGCGAGCGGACAGGGATTCTAGGCTACACCTTC.

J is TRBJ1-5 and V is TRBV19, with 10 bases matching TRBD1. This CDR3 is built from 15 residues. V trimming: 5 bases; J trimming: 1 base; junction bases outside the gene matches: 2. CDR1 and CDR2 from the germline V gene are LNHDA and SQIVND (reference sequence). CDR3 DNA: TGTGCCAGTAGTTGGGGACAGGGGAGCAATCAGCCCCAGCATTTT. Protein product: CASSWGQGSNQPQHF. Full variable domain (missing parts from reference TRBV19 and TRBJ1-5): DGGITQSPKYLFRKEGQNVTLSCEQNLNHDAMYWYRQDPGQGLRLIYYSQIVNDFQKGDIAEGYSVSREKKESFPLTVTSAQKNPTAFYLCASSWGQGSNQPQHFGDGTRLSIL.

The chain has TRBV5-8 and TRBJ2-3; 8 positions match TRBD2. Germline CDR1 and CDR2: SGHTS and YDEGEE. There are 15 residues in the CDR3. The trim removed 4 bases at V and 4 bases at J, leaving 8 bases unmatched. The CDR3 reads CASSPRGGIADTQYF. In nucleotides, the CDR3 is TGTGCCAGCAGCCCCCGGGGGGGGATCGCAGATACGCAGTATTTT.

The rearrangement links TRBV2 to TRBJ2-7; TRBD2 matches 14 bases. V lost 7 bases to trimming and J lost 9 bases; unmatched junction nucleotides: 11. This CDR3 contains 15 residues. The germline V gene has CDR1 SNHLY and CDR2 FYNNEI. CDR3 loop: CASTPGQGTSGRQYF. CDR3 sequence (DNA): TGTGCCAGCACCCCGGGGCAGGGGACTAGCGGGAGGCAGTACTTC.

DNA of the CDR3: TGTGCCAGCAGCTCGACAGGGACTGACTATGGCTACACCTTC. Translating gives CASSSTGTDYGYTF. V and J are TRBV11-3 and TRBJ1-2; 7 nucleotides match TRBD1. Losses at the gene ends were 4 bases for V and 3 bases for J; bases not matched to a gene: 5. Germline V CDR1 and CDR2: SGHNT, YENEEA. The CDR3 covers 14 residues.

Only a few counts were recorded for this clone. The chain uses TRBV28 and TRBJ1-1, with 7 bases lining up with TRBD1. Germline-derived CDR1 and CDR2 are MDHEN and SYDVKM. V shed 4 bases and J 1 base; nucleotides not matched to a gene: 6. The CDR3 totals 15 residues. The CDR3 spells CASSWTGHTNTEAFF. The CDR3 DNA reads TGTGCCAGCAGTTGGACAGGTCATACGAACACTGAAGCTTTCTTT.

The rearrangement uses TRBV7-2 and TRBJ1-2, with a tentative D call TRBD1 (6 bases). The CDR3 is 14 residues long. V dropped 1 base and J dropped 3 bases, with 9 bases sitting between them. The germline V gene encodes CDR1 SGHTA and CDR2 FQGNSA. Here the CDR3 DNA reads TGTGCCAGCAGCTTAGTGGGGGCTGACTATGGCTACACCTTC. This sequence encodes CASSLVGADYGYTF. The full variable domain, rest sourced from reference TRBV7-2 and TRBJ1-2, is GAGVSQSPSNKVTEKGKDVELRCDPISGHTALYWYRQSLGQGLEFLIYFQGNSAPDKSGLPSDRFSAERTGGSVSTLTIQRTQQEDSAVYLCASSLVGADYGYTFGSGTRLTVV.